This record covers a single T cell receptor beta chain. Its antigen is unknown. Each CDR3 protein is one row after TCRdb ran MiXCR on the 5' RACE reads. The sample holds about 150,000 distinct CDR3 sequences, about 14% seen once. The sample is drawn from a study of T-cell memory formation after mild COVID-19. Overall study results and limits: Certain responding clones were present in pre-infection memory, suggesting participation of cross-reactive memory.

Deletions cut 6 bases from V and 3 bases from J, with 6 bases between. Germline V gene sequence: CDR1 LNHDA, CDR2 SQIVND (reference sequence). The CDR3 totals 11 residues. The sample was PBMCs or a T cell subset sorted from them (not recorded which). The receptor was derived from an adult woman who had mild COVID-19 (a few samples of this study predate the infection). Cell type and time point are not known. The V call is TRBV19, the J call TRBJ2-7; perhaps TRBD1 as D (5 bases). This chain's CDR3 is CASRDSYEQYF. The CDR3 DNA follows: TGTGCCAGTAGAGACAGCTACGAGCAGTACTTC.